One and the same sample provided the 8 T cell receptor beta chains below, sequenced in a study of T cell changes during pregnancy in multiple sclerosis. The data were produced by immunoSEQ multiplex PCR, yet TCRdb's version contains in-frame clones alone and is incomplete. This repertoire shows about 47,000 clones, about 90% found once; its top ten account for about 2%. The specimen comprised peripheral blood, sampled in the first trimester of pregnancy. The source of these receptors is a female donor with multiple sclerosis, enrolled in a pregnancy study.

Only one count was recorded for this clone. V gene TRBV7-3 combines with J gene TRBJ1-1; D is uncertain. Trimming removed 4 bases at V and 8 bases at J, with 11 bases between. The CDR3 covers 12 residues. Germline CDR1 SGHTA, CDR2 FQGTGA. Here the CDR3 DNA reads TGTGCCAGCAGCTCTGGACGGGGAGAAGCTTTCTTT. Its translation is CASSSGRGEAFF.

As DNA, the CDR3 is TGCAGCGTTGAAGGTGTGGCGGGGCCCTACAATGAGCAGTTCTTC. Translating it yields CSVEGVAGPYNEQFF. V and J are TRBV29-1 and TRBJ2-1; tentatively, D is TRBD2 (6 bases). V lost 1 base and J 2 bases, leaving 12 bases between the germline ends. The germline V gene encodes CDR1 SQVTM and CDR2 ANQGSEA. The CDR3 spans 15 residues.

This chain joins TRBV18 and TRBJ2-3, with D perhaps matching TRBD1 (5 bases). The ends were cut back, 1 base at V and 2 bases at J, with 7 bases in the middle. The germline gives CDR1 KGHSH, CDR2 LQKENI. CDR3 size: 14 residues. The CDR3 is CASSPQGITDTQYF. CDR3 coding DNA: TGTGCCAGCTCACCACAGGGGATCACAGATACGCAGTATTTT.

This rearrangement joins TRBV5-1 to TRBJ2-7; D gene unclear. Germline V gene lookup returns CDR1 SGHRS and CDR2 YFSETQ. With 2 bases removed from V and 2 bases from J, the gap between germline ends came to 14 bases. This CDR3 has 15 amino acids. CDR3 sequence reads: CASSLGPQVTYEQYF. The CDR3 DNA sequence: TGCGCCAGCAGCTTAGGTCCGCAGGTTACCTACGAGCAGTACTTC.

V is TRBV2 and J is TRBJ2-2; perhaps TRBD1 as D (5 bases). The CDR3 contains 13 residues. CDR1 and CDR2 from the germline V gene are SNHLY and FYNNEI. The V end lost 10 bases, the J end lost 1 base, and 10 bases lay between the germline ends. This CDR3 reads CATSGQNTGELFF. As DNA, the CDR3 is TGTGCCACCTCTGGACAGAACACCGGGGAGCTGTTTTTT.

The chain couples TRBV29-1 to TRBJ1-1; D gene ambiguous. The V and J ends lost 6 bases and 2 bases respectively, with 16 bases between them. Germline loops: CDR1 SQVTM, CDR2 ANQGSEA. This CDR3 comprises 14 residues. DNA for the CDR3: TGCAGCGTGGAGCGAGCAGCGGATAACACTGAAGCTTTCTTT. This gives the protein CSVERAADNTEAFF.

This clone has only one observation. J is TRBJ1-2 and V is TRBV7-6, with 11 positions matching TRBD1. CDR3 length equals 15 residues. V lost 5 bases, J lost 8 bases, and 10 bases stayed unmatched. In germline, CDR1 is SGHVS, CDR2 FNYEAQ. CDR3 sequence: CASSASTGTGGGYTF. The CDR3, as DNA: TGTGCCAGCAGCGCCTCGACCGGGACAGGGGGAGGCTACACCTTC.

The V call is TRBV5-1, the J call TRBJ1-2, with TRBD1 matching 10 bases. Germline V gives CDR1 SGHRS, CDR2 YFSETQ. The CDR3 runs 15 residues. Trimming at V came to 4 bases and at J to 4 bases, leaving 7 bases not matched to a gene. The CDR3 region is CASSLTGGVGYGYTF. The CDR3 bases are TGCGCCAGCAGCCTGACAGGGGGCGTAGGCTATGGCTACACCTTC.